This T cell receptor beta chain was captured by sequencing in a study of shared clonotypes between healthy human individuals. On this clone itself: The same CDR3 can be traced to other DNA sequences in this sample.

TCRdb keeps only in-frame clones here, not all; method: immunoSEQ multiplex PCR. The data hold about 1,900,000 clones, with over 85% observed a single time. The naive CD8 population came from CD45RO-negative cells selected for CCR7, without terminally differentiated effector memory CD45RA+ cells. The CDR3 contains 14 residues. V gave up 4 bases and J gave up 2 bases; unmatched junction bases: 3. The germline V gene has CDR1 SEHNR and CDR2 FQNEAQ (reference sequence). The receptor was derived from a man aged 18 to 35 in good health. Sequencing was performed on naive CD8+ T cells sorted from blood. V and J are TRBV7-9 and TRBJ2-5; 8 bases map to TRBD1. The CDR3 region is CASSSGTGQETQYF. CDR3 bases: TGTGCCAGCAGCTCCGGGACAGGTCAAGAGACCCAGTACTTC.